The 25 T cell receptor beta chains in this list originate from one sample, sequenced in a study of blood T cell repertoires in COVID-19. This table comes from immunoSEQ multiplex PCR, and its TCRdb copy is limited to in-frame clones, with some not included. The table lists about 190,000 clones, almost 85% of them singletons. Sequencing was performed on peripheral blood. The receptors were gathered from a woman aged 70-85 years with active or convalescent COVID-19.

This clone was seen a few times. The chain recombines TRBV12-3 or TRBV12-4 with TRBJ1-5; D unclear. The CDR3 covers 12 residues. The V and J ends lost 6 bases and 0 bases respectively, with 3 bases between them. CDR3 sequence (DNA): TGTGCCAGCAGCTATAGCAATCAGCCCCAGCATTTT. The encoded protein is CASSYSNQPQHF.

There are a few counts of this clone. The chain joins TRBV5-1 to TRBJ2-7; 10 nucleotides match TRBD2. V dropped 0 bases and J dropped 0; count of bases not matched to a gene: 15. This CDR3 has 20 residues. CDR1 SGHRS and CDR2 YFSETQ come from the germline V gene. As DNA, the CDR3 is TGCGCCAGCAGCTTGGAGGCTAGCGGGGGTTGGAGAGAAGCCTCCTACGAGCAGTACTTC. Protein: CASSLEASGGWREASYEQYF.

The V call is TRBV19, the J call TRBJ2-1; no clear D gene. Germline CDR1 LNHDA, CDR2 SQIVND (reference sequence). The V and J ends lost 0 bases and 8 bases respectively, with 14 bases between them. This CDR3 region has 15 residues. CDR3 region: CASSIDMGSTDEQFF. The CDR3 region has the DNA TGTGCCAGTAGTATAGATATGGGCAGCACCGATGAGCAGTTCTTC.

This clone was counted between two and nine times. The chain is built from TRBV6-1 and TRBJ1-5; 8 bases are a match to TRBD1. The CDR3 contains 15 residues. Trimming removed 0 bases from V and 6 bases from J; junction bases left unmatched: 4. Germline CDR1 and CDR2: MNHNS and SASEGT. CDR3 sequence (DNA): TGTGCCAGCAGTGAAGCAGGACAGGGACTTCAGCCCCAGCATTTT. It specifies CASSEAGQGLQPQHF.

The chain employs TRBV4-2 and TRBJ1-2; 7 nucleotides agree with TRBD1. Germline lookup yields CDR1 LGHNA and CDR2 YNFKEQ. CDR3 size: 14 residues. J lost 5 bases, V lost 3 bases, and 6 bases had no gene match. CDR3 sequence (DNA): TGTGCCAGCAGCCAGGGGACAGTTACATATGGCTACACCTTC. Its protein product is CASSQGTVTYGYTF.

J is TRBJ1-5 and V is TRBV7-8, with D unresolved. Per the germline V gene, CDR1 is SGHVS and CDR2 is FQNEAQ. The germline V and J ends were trimmed by 2 bases and 5 bases, with 7 bases remaining between them. CDR3 size: 13 residues. CDR3 nucleotides: TGTGCCAGCAGCTTACTGGAGGATCAGCCCCAGCATTTT. This translates into CASSLLEDQPQHF.

The V gene is TRBV12-5, the J gene TRBJ1-1; 12 bases fit TRBD1. The J segment lost 7 bases and the V segment lost 6 bases, leaving 9 bases of the junction unmatched. This CDR3 is built from 15 residues. Germline V lookup: CDR1 LGHNT, CDR2 FRNRAP. In nucleotides, the CDR3 is TGTGCTAGTGGCCCTGGGACAGGGGGCGGAGATGAAGCTTTCTTT. Translating it yields CASGPGTGGGDEAFF.

This chain connects TRBV9 to TRBJ2-5; 9 bases align to TRBD1. V was clipped by 0 bases and J by 2 bases; unmatched bases: 2. From germline, CDR1 is SGDLS and CDR2 YYNGEE. There are 15 residues in the CDR3. The CDR3 DNA reads as TGTGCCAGCAGCGTAGTGGGGACAGGGCAAGAGACCCAGTACTTC. It encodes CASSVVGTGQETQYF.

This clone has just a few counts. The chain recombines TRBV19 with TRBJ2-2; 7 bases line up with TRBD1. J was trimmed by 6 bases and V by 5 bases; bases with no gene match: 3. Germline V gives CDR1 LNHDA, CDR2 SQIVND (reference sequence). CDR3 length: 13 residues. The CDR3, as DNA: TGTGCCAGTAGTGTCCAGGGGGCCGGGGAGCTGTTTTTT. Amino acid sequence: CASSVQGAGELFF.

This rearrangement joins TRBV5-4 to TRBJ1-6; TRBD1 matches at 7 bases. V dropped 1 base and J dropped 10; count of bases not matched to a gene: 5. The CDR3 sequence is 14 residues long. Germline CDR1 SGHNT, CDR2 YYREEE (reference sequence). The CDR3 here is CASSLRQGDSPLHF. CDR3 nucleotides: TGTGCCAGCAGCTTGCGACAGGGAGACTCACCCCTCCACTTT.

This sequence joins TRBV7-9 and TRBJ1-2, with 8 nucleotides matching TRBD1. This CDR3 is built from 16 residues. Trimming cost V 3 bases and J 3 bases; bases outside gene matches: 9. Germline CDR1 SEHNR, CDR2 FQNEAQ (reference sequence). The CDR3 loop is CASSLGQGADYYGYTF. In DNA, the CDR3 is TGTGCCAGCAGCTTGGGCCAGGGGGCGGATTACTATGGCTACACCTTC.

This clone has a single count. This sequence joins TRBV4-2 and TRBJ2-1; the match to TRBD2 covers 9 bases. V lost 1 base to trimming and J lost 2 bases; unmatched junction nucleotides: 6. Germline lookup yields CDR1 LGHNA and CDR2 YNFKEQ. CDR3 size: 17 residues. The CDR3 loop is CASSQASSGTPYNEQFF. DNA of the CDR3: TGTGCCAGCAGCCAAGCATCTAGCGGGACACCCTACAATGAGCAGTTCTTC.

This clone was found a few times. The chain links TRBV6-4 to TRBJ2-7, with D unclear. Deletions cut 4 bases from V and 0 bases from J, with 4 bases between. The V gene's germline CDR1 is MRHNA and CDR2 SNTAGT. The CDR3 has 12 residues. The CDR3 loop is CASSAFSYEQYF. The CDR3 DNA is TGTGCCAGCAGTGCTTTCTCCTACGAGCAGTACTTC.

This chain connects TRBV28 to TRBJ1-4; possible D gene TRBD1, 6 bases. Germline values: CDR1 MDHEN, CDR2 SYDVKM. The CDR3 covers 15 residues. V shed 7 bases and J shed 3 bases, with 15 bases lying between them. The CDR3, as DNA: TGTGCCAGCACCTATATGGGGGCGGCTAATGAAAAACTGTTTTTT. It encodes CASTYMGAANEKLFF.

The rearrangement joins TRBV6-2 or TRBV6-3 to TRBJ1-5; TRBD1 is a possible D gene (5 bases). This CDR3 region has 19 residues. Germline assignment: CDR1 MNHEY and CDR2 SVGEGT. Trimming removed 5 bases from V and 0 bases from J, with 23 bases in between. CDR3 in amino acids: CASSPFSRGGFYSNQPQHF. In nucleotides, the CDR3 is TGTGCCAGCAGTCCCTTCTCCCGGGGGGGGTTTTATAGCAATCAGCCCCAGCATTTT.

The rearrangement uses TRBV7-9 and TRBJ2-2, with D unclear. Trimming removed 5 bases from V and 0 bases from J, with 16 bases in between. The CDR3 sequence is 17 residues long. Per the germline V gene, CDR1 is SEHNR and CDR2 is FQNEAQ (reference sequence). CDR3 bases: TGTGCCAGCAGCCCCCGCGGCAGAGCAGCGAACACCGGGGAGCTGTTTTTT. It is translated as CASSPRGRAANTGELFF.

In regard to this clone: The junction shows a germline mismatch at one end, possibly a read error. The chain carries TRBV7-3 and TRBJ1-2; 9 nucleotides match TRBD1. This CDR3 spans 12 amino acids. Germline assignment: CDR1 SGHTA and CDR2 FQGTGA. Written as DNA, the CDR3 is TGTGCCAGCAGCCACGGACAGGGGAAAGTGATCTTC. This codes for CASSHGQGKVIF.

The chain is built from TRBV9 and TRBJ2-2; no reliable D call. The CDR3 is 13 residues long. Germline CDR1 SGDLS, CDR2 YYNGEE. V was clipped by 4 bases and J by 1 base, with 5 bases between them. The CDR3 nucleotides are TGTGCCAGCAGCCCCCTGAACACCGGGGAGCTGTTTTTT. Translating gives CASSPLNTGELFF.

This sequence joins TRBV29-1 and TRBJ2-5; 8 bases fit TRBD1. CDR1 is SQVTM, CDR2 ANQGSEA, per germline. This CDR3 spans 11 amino acids. Unmatched junction bases numbered 3, after V lost 8 bases and J lost 4 bases. This CDR3 reads CSLGQGETQYF. The CDR3 nucleotides read TGCAGCCTCGGACAGGGAGAGACCCAGTACTTC.

This clone has a single count. The CDR3 sequence is CASSFSGRRGDTQYF. In nucleotides, the CDR3 is TGTGCCAGCAGCTTTAGCGGGAGACGGGGAGATACGCAGTATTTT. The chain recombines TRBV7-3 with TRBJ2-3; 9 bases line up with TRBD2. CDR1 and CDR2 (germline): SGHTA, FQGTGA. This CDR3 is 15 amino acids long. Germline trimming cut 3 bases from V and 5 bases from J; bases unmatched to any gene: 6.

The rearrangement joins TRBV2 to TRBJ2-3; D gene unclear. Trimming removed 6 bases at V and 2 bases at J, with 9 bases between. The CDR3 extends over 13 amino acids. Germline V gene sequence: CDR1 SNHLY, CDR2 FYNNEI. The CDR3 here is CASSGSFTDTQYF. In DNA form, the CDR3 reads TGTGCCAGCAGCGGGTCTTTCACAGATACGCAGTATTTT.

The chain links TRBV6-6 to TRBJ2-3, with 7 bases that match TRBD2. V lost 7 bases, J lost 6 bases, and 10 bases stayed unmatched. The CDR3 runs 14 residues. Germline loops: CDR1 MNHNY, CDR2 SVGAGI (reference sequence). Here the CDR3 reads CASIFGGSEDTQYF. CDR3 nucleotide sequence: TGTGCCAGCATCTTCGGGGGGAGTGAGGATACGCAGTATTTT.

The CDR3: CASSPDRVGTGELFF. The DNA for the CDR3 is TGTGCCAGTAGCCCCGACAGGGTGGGGACCGGGGAGCTGTTTTTT. The chain combines TRBV19 with TRBJ2-2; 7 positions match TRBD1. Germline lookup yields CDR1 LNHDA and CDR2 SQIVND (reference sequence). The V segment lost 6 bases and the J segment 5 bases; nucleotides outside the gene matches: 9. The length of the CDR3 is 15 residues. The complete variable domain, with remaining parts taken from reference TRBV19 and TRBJ2-2, reads DGGITQSPKYLFRKEGQNVTLSCEQNLNHDAMYWYRQDPGQGLRLIYYSQIVNDFQKGDIAEGYSVSREKKESFPLTVTSAQKNPTAFYLCASSPDRVGTGELFFGEGSRLTVL.

The V and J genes are TRBV4-1 and TRBJ1-1, with 7 bases lining up with TRBD1. This CDR3 has 13 amino acids. J gave up 3 bases and V 4 bases, and 2 bases lay outside the gene matches. Germline-derived CDR1 and CDR2 are MGHRA and YSYEKL. CDR3: CASSPGGHTEAFF. CDR3 DNA sequence: TGCGCCAGCAGCCCAGGGGGGCACACTGAAGCTTTCTTT.

The genes are TRBV19 and TRBJ2-1; TRBD2 agrees at 10 bases. The CDR3 covers 15 residues. From germline, CDR1 is LNHDA and CDR2 SQIVND (reference sequence). V lost 7 bases to trimming and J lost 4 bases; unmatched junction nucleotides: 7. DNA for the CDR3: TGTGCCAGTACCATGACTAGCGGGTGGTACAATGAGCAGTTCTTC. This translates into CASTMTSGWYNEQFF.